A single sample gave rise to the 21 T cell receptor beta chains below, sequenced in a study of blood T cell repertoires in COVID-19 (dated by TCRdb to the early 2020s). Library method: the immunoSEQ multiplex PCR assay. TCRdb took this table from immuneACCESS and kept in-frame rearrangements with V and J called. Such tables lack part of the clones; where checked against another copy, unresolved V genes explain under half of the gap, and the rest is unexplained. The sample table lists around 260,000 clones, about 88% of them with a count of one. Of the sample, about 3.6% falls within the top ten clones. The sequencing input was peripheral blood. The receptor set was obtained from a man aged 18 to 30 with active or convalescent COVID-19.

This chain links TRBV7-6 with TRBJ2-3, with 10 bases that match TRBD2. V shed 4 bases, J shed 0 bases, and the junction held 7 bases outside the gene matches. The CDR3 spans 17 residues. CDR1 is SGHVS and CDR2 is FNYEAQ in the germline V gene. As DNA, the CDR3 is TGTGCCAGCAGCTCCCAGCGGGGGGGCCCGAGCACAGATACGCAGTATTTT. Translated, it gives CASSSQRGGPSTDTQYF.

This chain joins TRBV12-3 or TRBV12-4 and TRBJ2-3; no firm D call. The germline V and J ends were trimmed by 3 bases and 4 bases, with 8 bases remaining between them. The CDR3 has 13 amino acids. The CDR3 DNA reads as TGTGCCAGCAGTTTTTCTCCGGCAGATACGCAGTATTTT. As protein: CASSFSPADTQYF.

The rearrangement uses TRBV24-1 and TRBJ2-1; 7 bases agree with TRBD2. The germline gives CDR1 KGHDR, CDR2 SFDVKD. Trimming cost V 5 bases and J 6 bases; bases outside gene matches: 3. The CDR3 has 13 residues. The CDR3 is CATSGRTSNEQFF. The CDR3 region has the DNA TGTGCCACCAGTGGTCGGACTAGCAATGAGCAGTTCTTC.

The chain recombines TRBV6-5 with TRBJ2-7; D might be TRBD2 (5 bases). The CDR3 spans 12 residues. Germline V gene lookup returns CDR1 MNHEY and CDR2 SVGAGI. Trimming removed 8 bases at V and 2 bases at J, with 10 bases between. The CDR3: CASGSGAYEQYF. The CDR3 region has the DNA TGTGCCAGCGGCTCCGGGGCCTACGAGCAGTACTTC.

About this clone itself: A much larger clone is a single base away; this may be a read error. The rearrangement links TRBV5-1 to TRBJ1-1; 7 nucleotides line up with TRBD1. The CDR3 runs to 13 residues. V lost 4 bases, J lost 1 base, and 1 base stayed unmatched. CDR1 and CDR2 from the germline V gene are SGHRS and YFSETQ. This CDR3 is CASSDRENTEAFF. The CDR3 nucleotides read TGCGCCAGCAGCGACAGGGAGAACACTGAAGCTTTCTTT.

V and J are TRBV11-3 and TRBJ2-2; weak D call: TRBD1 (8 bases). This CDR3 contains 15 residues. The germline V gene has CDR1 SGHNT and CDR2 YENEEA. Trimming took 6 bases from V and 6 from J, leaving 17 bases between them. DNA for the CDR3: TGTGCCAGCAGTTCCTACACAGGGGGGGCCGGGGAGCTGTTTTTT. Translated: CASSSYTGGAGELFF. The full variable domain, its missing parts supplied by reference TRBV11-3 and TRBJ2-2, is EAGVVQSPRYKIIEKKQPVAFWCNPISGHNTLYWYLQNLGQGPELLIRYENEEAVDDSQLPKDRFSAERLKGVDSTLKIQPAELGDSAVYLCASSSYTGGAGELFFGEGSRLTVL.

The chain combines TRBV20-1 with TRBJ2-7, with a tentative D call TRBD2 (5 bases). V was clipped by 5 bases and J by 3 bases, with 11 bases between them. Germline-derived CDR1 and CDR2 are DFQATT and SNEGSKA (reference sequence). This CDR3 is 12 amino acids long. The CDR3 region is CSAGGEGYEQYF. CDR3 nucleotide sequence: TGCAGTGCTGGTGGTGAGGGCTACGAGCAGTACTTC.

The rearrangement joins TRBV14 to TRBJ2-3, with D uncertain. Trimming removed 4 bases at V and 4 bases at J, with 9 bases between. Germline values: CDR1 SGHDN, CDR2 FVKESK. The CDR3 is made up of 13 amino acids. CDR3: CASSPLSADTQYF. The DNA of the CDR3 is TGTGCCAGCAGCCCACTTAGTGCAGATACGCAGTATTTT.

DNA of the CDR3: TGTGCCAGCAGCCAAGTATGGGGGCCAGATACGCAGTATTTT. It codes for CASSQVWGPDTQYF. This rearrangement joins TRBV14 to TRBJ2-3; tentative D call: TRBD1 (6 bases). The length of the CDR3 is 14 residues. Trimming left V 1 base short and J 4 bases short, with 9 bases between. Germline V lookup: CDR1 SGHDN, CDR2 FVKESK.

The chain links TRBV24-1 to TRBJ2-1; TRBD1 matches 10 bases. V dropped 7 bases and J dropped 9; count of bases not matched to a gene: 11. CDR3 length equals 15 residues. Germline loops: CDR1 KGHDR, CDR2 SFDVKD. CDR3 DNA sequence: TGTGCCACCAGCACTCGGGACAGGGGTAGAGGTGAGCAGTTCTTC. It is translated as CATSTRDRGRGEQFF.

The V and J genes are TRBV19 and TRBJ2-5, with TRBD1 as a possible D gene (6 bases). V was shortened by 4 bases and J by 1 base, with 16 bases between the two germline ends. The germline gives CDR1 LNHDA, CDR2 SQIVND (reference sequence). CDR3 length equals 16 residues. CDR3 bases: TGTGCCAGTAGTAGAACACAGGGTAATCCCCAAGAGACCCAGTACTTC. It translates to CASSRTQGNPQETQYF.

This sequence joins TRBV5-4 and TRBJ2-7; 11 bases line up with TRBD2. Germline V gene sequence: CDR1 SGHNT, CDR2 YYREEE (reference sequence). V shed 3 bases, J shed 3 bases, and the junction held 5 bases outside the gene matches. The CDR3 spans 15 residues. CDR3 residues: CASSSPGLADYEQYF. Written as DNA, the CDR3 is TGTGCCAGCAGCTCTCCGGGACTAGCGGACTACGAGCAGTACTTC.

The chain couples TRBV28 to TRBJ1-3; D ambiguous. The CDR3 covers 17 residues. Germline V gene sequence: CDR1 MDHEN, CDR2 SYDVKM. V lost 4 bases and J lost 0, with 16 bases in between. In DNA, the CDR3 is TGTGCCAGCAGTTCAGAGGGCGTCGGGTTCTCTGGAAACACCATATATTTT. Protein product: CASSSEGVGFSGNTIYF.

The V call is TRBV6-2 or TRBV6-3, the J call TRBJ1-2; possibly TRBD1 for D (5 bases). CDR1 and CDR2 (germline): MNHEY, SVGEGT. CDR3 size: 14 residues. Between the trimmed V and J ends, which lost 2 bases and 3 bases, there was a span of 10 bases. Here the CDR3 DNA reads TGTGCCAGCAGTTACGAGCTAGGGGACTATGGCTACACCTTC. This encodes CASSYELGDYGYTF.

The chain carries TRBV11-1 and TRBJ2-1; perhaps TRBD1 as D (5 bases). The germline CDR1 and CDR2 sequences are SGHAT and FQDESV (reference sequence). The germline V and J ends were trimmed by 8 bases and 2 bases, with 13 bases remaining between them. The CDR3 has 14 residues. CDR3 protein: CASCSGAPYNEQFF. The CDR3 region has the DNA TGTGCCAGCTGCTCTGGGGCCCCCTACAATGAGCAGTTCTTC.

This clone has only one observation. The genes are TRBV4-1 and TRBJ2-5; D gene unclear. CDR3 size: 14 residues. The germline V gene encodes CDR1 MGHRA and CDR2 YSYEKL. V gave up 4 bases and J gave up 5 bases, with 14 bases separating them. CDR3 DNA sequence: TGCGCCAGCAGCCGTAACGTGGGTAGCGAGACCCAGTACTTC. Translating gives CASSRNVGSETQYF.

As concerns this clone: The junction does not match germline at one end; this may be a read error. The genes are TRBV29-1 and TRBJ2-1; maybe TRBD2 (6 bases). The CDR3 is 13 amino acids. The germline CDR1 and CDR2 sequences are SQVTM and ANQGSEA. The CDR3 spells CSVDTSSHNEQFF. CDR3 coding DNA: TGCAGCGTTGATACTAGCTCCCACAATGAGCAGTTCTTC.

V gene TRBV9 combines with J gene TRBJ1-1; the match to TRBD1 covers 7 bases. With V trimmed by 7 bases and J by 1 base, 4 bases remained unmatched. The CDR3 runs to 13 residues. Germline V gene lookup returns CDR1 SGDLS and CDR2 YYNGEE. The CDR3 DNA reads TGTGCCAGCTCTCAGGGGGGGAACACTGAAGCTTTCTTT. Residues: CASSQGGNTEAFF.

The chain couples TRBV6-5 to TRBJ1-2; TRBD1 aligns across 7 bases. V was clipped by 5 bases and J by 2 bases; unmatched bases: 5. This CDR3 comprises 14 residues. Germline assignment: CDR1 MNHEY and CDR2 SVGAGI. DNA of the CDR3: TGTGCCAGCAGTCATCTACAGGGGAACTATGGCTACACCTTC. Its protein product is CASSHLQGNYGYTF.

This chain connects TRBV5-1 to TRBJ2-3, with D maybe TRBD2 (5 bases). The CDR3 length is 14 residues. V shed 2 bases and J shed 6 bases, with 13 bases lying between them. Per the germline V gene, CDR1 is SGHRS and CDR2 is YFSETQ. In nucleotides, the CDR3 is TGCGCCAGCAGCTTCGCACGGGATGGGGATACGCAGTATTTT. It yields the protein CASSFARDGDTQYF.

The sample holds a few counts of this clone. CDR3 region: CASSFYYDSGANVLTF. CDR3 sequence (DNA): TGTGCCAGCAGTTTCTATTACGACTCTGGGGCCAACGTCCTGACTTTC. This chain connects TRBV27 to TRBJ2-6; no clear D. V was trimmed by 3 bases and J by 0 bases, leaving 9 bases between them. CDR3 length: 16 residues. Germline V gives CDR1 MNHEY, CDR2 SMNVEV (reference sequence).